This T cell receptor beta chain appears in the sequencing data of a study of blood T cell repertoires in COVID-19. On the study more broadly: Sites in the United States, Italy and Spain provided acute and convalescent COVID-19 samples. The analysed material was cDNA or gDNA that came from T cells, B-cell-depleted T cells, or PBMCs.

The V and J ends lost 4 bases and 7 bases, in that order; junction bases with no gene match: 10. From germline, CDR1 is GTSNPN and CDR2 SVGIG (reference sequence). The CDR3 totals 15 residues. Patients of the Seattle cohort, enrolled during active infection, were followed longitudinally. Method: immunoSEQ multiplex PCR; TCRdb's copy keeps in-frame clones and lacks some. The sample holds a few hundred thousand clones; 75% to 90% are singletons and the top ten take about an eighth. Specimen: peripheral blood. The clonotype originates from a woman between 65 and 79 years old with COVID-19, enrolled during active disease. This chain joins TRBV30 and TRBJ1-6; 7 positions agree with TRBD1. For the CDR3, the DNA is TGTGCCTGGATCTACCCGGGACAGTTAAATTCACCCCTCCACTTT. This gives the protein CAWIYPGQLNSPLHF.